These 10 T cell receptor beta chains came from one sample sequenced in a study of CXCR3-negative and CXCR3-positive naive CD8 T cells. The authors made the TRB cDNA libraries by 5' RACE using UMI labels. TCRdb reanalyzed the 5' RACE reads and collapses them to one entry per CDR3 protein, without DNA. In total, the table holds approximately 130,000 distinct CDR3 sequences. Findings and caveats of the study: Naive cells positive for CXCR3 carried more hydrophobic TRB CDR3s than CXCR3-negative ones.

No antigen has been assigned to these receptors. Sequenced material: naive CXCR3+ CD8+ T cells from blood. Sample subset: CD45RO-CCR7+CD27+CD95- naive CD8+ T cells expressing CXCR3 (TNR3+). These TCRs come from a human donor in good health. Some clones in this sample may be carry-over from other donors' samples.

V and J are TRBV15 and TRBJ2-7; no DNA is available, so the TRBD2 call from TCRdb remains unchecked. The CDR3 is made up of 15 amino acids. Looked up from germline, CDR1 is LNHNV and CDR2 is YYDKDF (reference sequence). The CDR3 protein is CATSRDWTSSYEQYF. Full variable domain (rest looked up from reference TRBV15 and TRBJ2-7): DAMVIQNPRYQVTQFGKPVTLSCSQTLNHNVMYWYQQKSSQAPKLLFHYYDKDFNNEADTPDNFQSRRPNTSFCFLDIRSPGLGDTAMYLCATSRDWTSSYEQYFGPGTRLTVT.

V is TRBV20-1 and J is TRBJ2-7. Germline V lookup: CDR1 DFQATT, CDR2 SNEGSKA (reference sequence). This CDR3 comprises 14 residues. The CDR3 loop reads CSARDNGGSYEQYF.

The chain combines TRBV28 with TRBJ1-1; TCRdb reports TRBD1, a call that lacks DNA to check it against. Germline CDR1 and CDR2: MDHEN and SYDVKM. This CDR3 comprises 13 residues. CDR3 residues: CASSPPVNTEAFF.

The chain is built from TRBV28 and TRBJ1-5; TCRdb outputs TRBD1, but without DNA this stays unchecked. The CDR3 covers 15 residues. The germline gives CDR1 MDHEN, CDR2 SYDVKM. The CDR3 loop is CASSLGTGAGQPQHF.

V is TRBV2 and J is TRBJ2-7. This CDR3 comprises 13 residues. CDR1 SNHLY and CDR2 FYNNEI come from the germline V gene. CDR3 in amino acids: CASSDDGTYEQYF. Based on the CDR3 plus reference TRBV2 and TRBJ2-7, the full variable domain is EPEVTQTPSHQVTQMGQEVILRCVPISNHLYFYWYRQILGQKVEFLVSFYNNEISEKSEIFDDQFSVERPDGSNFTLKIRSTKLEDSAMYFCASSDDGTYEQYFGPGTRLTVT.

This chain uses TRBV7-2 with TRBJ2-5; with no DNA, the TCRdb D assignment of TRBD1 cannot be verified. Germline V lookup: CDR1 SGHTA, CDR2 FQGNSA. The CDR3 has 14 residues. The CDR3 reads CASSQMTGLETQYF. Drawing the rest from reference TRBV7-2 and TRBJ2-5, the complete variable domain is GAGVSQSPSNKVTEKGKDVELRCDPISGHTALYWYRQSLGQGLEFLIYFQGNSAPDKSGLPSDRFSAERTGGSVSTLTIQRTQQEDSAVYLCASSQMTGLETQYFGPGTRLLVL.

The chain joins TRBV7-9 to TRBJ2-1; TCRdb indicates TRBD2, and absent DNA this call remains unverified. The CDR3 is 16 amino acids. From germline, CDR1 is SEHNR and CDR2 FQNEAQ (reference sequence). CDR3 region: CASSLAVAGGLDEQFF.

This chain links TRBV11-3 with TRBJ2-1; TCRdb indicates TRBD1, and absent DNA this call remains unverified. There are 15 residues in the CDR3. Germline CDR1 SGHNT, CDR2 YENEEA. CDR3 protein: CASSLVAGGVNEQFF.

This chain joins TRBV5-1 and TRBJ2-2; TCRdb lists TRBD1, though no DNA is available to test this call. CDR3 length: 15 residues. CDR1 and CDR2 (germline): SGHRS, YFSETQ. The CDR3 sequence is CASSSGAGNTGELFF.

J is TRBJ1-3 and V is TRBV7-8; TCRdb designates TRBD1, a call that cannot be tested without DNA. The CDR3 length is 17 residues. Germline loops: CDR1 SGHVS, CDR2 FQNEAQ. The CDR3 loop reads CASSLGLQGFSGNTIYF.